This T cell receptor beta chain is drawn from a study of CD8 T cells in ankylosing spondylitis. Findings and caveats of the study: Roughly eight highly homologous variants made up a TCR beta motif that seemed to typify ankylosing spondylitis blood. Matched ankylosing spondylitis synovial fluid reportedly contained a significantly enriched population of disease-linked clones. Certain motif variants had earlier been reported in reactive arthritis synovial fluid and blood.

It was by quantitative 5'-RACE with molecular barcodes that TCR beta libraries were made. TCRdb re-called the 5' RACE reads with MiXCR, one entry per CDR3 protein. This sample carries 350,000 or so distinct CDR3 sequences, 6.5% to 10% of them seen once, and the ten largest clones take roughly 15%. This clonotype showed up many times. Its antigen is currently unknown. Trimming cost V 5 bases and J 1 base, with 30 bases left between them. The CDR3 is made up of 21 amino acids. The germline V gene encodes CDR1 MDHEN and CDR2 SYDVKM. This sequence was found in a male donor with ankylosing spondylitis. This chain connects TRBV28 to TRBJ2-4; either TRBD1 or TRBD2 may supply D (6 bases each). The sample consisted of blood, either unsorted or a sorted T cell fraction (not recorded which). The CDR3 DNA sequence: TGTGCCAGCAGTCTCCTCCGCGGCTGGGGGGCACACATTTTGGCCAAAAACATTCAGTACTTC. Protein: CASSLLRGWGAHILAKNIQYF.